This entry concerns a single TCR beta chain. Generated by immunoSEQ multiplex PCR, the TCRdb table keeps only in-frame clones and is missing some. The profile shows roughly 100,000 clones, almost 96% of them singletons. Germline CDR1 is SGHAT and CDR2 is FQNNGV. V was cut by 6 bases and J by 3 bases, with 11 bases left in between. The CDR3 is made up of 14 amino acids. This sample is drawn from a study of technical replicates of blood from a handful of donors. The receptor's source is a human donor in good health. This chain uses TRBV11-2 with TRBJ1-4; tentative D call: TRBD1 (6 bases). Sequenced material: T cells isolated from PBMCs. CDR3 DNA sequence: TGTGCCAGCAGACCCGGACAGCCTAATGAAAAACTGTTTTTT. Its protein product is CASRPGQPNEKLFF.